This is a list of T cell receptor beta chains from one sample in a study of blood T cells in healthy people across ages. One entry per CDR3 protein results from TCRdb running MiXCR on the 5' RACE reads. The sample shows about 770,000 distinct CDR3 sequences, approximately 48% of them seen only once. Material for sequencing was blood. These receptors were collected from a man aged 55 to 69 in good health. CDR3s leave out the opening cysteine and the closing phenylalanine or tryptophan.

TRBV20-1	TRBJ2-1	SARGGAYNEQF
TRBV7-9	TRBJ1-4	ASSQGQENEKLF
TRBV30	TRBJ2-1	AGSPTDVQF
TRBV10-3	TRBJ2-3	AISVGAGVSTDTQY
TRBV4-3	TRBJ1-2	ASSQYGGAGYGYT
TRBV12-3/TRBV12-4	TRBJ2-3	ASSHTEQDTDTQY
TRBV5-1	TRBJ2-2	ASSEQGAHTGELF
TRBV30	TRBJ2-5	AWSRGKQETQY
TRBV4-3	TRBJ2-3	ASSQQGRDTQY
TRBV11-2	TRBJ2-7	ASSLVSYYEQY
TRBV25-1	TRBJ2-7	ASKLGQGANEQY
TRBV7-2	TRBJ2-1	ASSNRGNEQF
TRBV5-1	TRBJ2-1	ASSSERRYLLVF
TRBV7-9	TRBJ2-7	ASSSSSGTSGGSPYEQY
TRBV20-1	TRBJ2-2	SAFPRGPNTGELF
TRBV6-6	TRBJ2-6	ASSHTDSWASVLT
TRBV5-1	TRBJ2-7	ASSLTPGGKLLNEQY
TRBV6-1	TRBJ2-3	ASSDQGPSTDTQY
TRBV5-5	TRBJ1-1	ASTGATGGEAF
TRBV7-2	TRBJ2-5	ASSYRVQETQY
TRBV12-3/TRBV12-4	TRBJ2-2	ASSLGPLDTGELF
TRBV20-1	TRBJ2-1	SARPTSGGYNEQF
TRBV6-5	TRBJ1-2	ATLLPIYGGYT
TRBV20-1	TRBJ1-2	SAALFVGSRPYGYT
TRBV20-1	TRBJ1-6	SARDGHGSSYNSPLH
TRBV20-1	TRBJ1-5	SAREVSNQPQH
TRBV30	TRBJ2-1	AWSVPSGVVGNEQF
TRBV20-1	TRBJ1-2	SAEINYGYT
TRBV20-1	TRBJ1-3	SALGQGSSGNTIY
TRBV30	TRBJ1-1	AWSVVAAEAF
TRBV6-7	TRBJ2-7	ASSYSSFSSYEQY
TRBV15	TRBJ2-5	ATSRDQERAQY
TRBV11-2	TRBJ2-5	ASSSWTVQETQY
TRBV29-1	TRBJ1-2	SVTRDRANYGYT
TRBV24-1	TRBJ2-1	ATDGAGNEQF
TRBV29-1	-	SVKRTSVGETQY
TRBV5-5	-	ASSSPNTGGTSSYEQY
TRBV7-8	TRBJ2-1	ASSLRTWGAADEQF
TRBV5-1	TRBJ2-5	ASSLTLAGQSETQY
TRBV7-9	TRBJ1-2	ASSLQGGDGYT
TRBV12-3/TRBV12-4	TRBJ2-7	ASSLIGAGAYEQY
TRBV29-1	TRBJ1-5	SAGGEGGPQH
TRBV28	TRBJ2-1	ASAFGEQF
TRBV5-8	TRBJ1-2	ASCTLGGGLRGYT
TRBV10-3	TRBJ1-5	AISEGDRINQPQH
TRBV6-1	TRBJ1-1	ASSLQGVGSTEAF
TRBV18	TRBJ1-3	ASSPNQEGTGNTIY
TRBV25-1	TRBJ2-5	ASSDDLGETQY
TRBV29-1	TRBJ1-2	SVVNLGYGYT
TRBV6-2/TRBV6-3	TRBJ2-7	ASSYSASGYTYEQY